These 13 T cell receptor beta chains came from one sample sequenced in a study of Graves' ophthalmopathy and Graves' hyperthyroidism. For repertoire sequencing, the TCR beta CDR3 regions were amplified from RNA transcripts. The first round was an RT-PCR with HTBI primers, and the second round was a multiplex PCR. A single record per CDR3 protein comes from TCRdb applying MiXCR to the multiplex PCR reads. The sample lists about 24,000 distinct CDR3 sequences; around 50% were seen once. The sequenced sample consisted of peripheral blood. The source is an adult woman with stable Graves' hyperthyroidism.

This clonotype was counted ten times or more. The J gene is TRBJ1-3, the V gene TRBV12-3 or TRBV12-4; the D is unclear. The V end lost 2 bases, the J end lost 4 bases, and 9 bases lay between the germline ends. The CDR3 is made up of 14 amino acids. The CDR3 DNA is TGTGCCAGCAGTTTACTTCCCACCGGAAACACCATATATTTT. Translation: CASSLLPTGNTIYF.

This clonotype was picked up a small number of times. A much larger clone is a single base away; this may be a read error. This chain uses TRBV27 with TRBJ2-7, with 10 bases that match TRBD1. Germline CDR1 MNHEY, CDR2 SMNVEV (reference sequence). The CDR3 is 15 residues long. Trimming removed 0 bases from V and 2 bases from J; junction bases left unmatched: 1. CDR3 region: CASSLSGQGAYEQYF. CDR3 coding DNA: TGTGCCAGCAGTTTATCTGGACAGGGGGCCTACGAGCAGTACTTC.

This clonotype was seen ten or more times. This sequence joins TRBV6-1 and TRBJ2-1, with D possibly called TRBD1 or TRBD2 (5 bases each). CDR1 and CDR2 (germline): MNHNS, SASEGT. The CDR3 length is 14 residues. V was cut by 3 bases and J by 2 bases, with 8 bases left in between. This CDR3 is CASSELGAYNEQFF. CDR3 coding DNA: TGTGCCAGCAGTGAGTTGGGGGCCTACAATGAGCAGTTCTTC.

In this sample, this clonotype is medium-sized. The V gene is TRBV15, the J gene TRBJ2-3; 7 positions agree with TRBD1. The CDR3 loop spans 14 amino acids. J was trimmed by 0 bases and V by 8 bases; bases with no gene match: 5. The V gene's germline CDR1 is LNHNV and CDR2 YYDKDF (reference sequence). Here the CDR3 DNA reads TGTGCCACCTCTGACAGGGCAAGCACAGATACGCAGTATTTT. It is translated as CATSDRASTDTQYF.

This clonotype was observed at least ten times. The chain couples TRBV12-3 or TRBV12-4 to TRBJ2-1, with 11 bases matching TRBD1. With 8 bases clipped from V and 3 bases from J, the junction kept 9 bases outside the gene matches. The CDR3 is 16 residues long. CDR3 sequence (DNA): TGTGCCAGCCGATCTTTCGGGACAGGGGGCTACAATGAGCAGTTCTTC. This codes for CASRSFGTGGYNEQFF.

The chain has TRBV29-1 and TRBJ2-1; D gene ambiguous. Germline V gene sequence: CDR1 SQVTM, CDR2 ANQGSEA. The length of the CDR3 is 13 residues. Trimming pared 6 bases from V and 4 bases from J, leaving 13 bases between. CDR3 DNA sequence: TGCAGCGTAGACCCGGACGGATACAATGAGCAGTTCTTC. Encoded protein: CSVDPDGYNEQFF.

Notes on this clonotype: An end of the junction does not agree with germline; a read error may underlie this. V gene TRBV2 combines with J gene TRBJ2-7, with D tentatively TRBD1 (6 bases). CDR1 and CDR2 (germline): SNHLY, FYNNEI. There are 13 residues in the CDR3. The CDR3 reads CASSPIYRDTGSF. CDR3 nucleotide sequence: TGTGCCAGCAGTCCTATATACCGGGACACGGGGTCCTTC.

The CDR3 protein is CASSLGAELNYGYTF. The CDR3 region has the DNA TGTGCCAGCAGCTTAGGGGCTGAACTTAACTATGGCTACACCTTC. This chain uses TRBV7-2 with TRBJ1-2; D unresolved. The germline CDR1 and CDR2 sequences are SGHTA and FQGNSA. CDR3 length: 15 residues. V lost 1 base to trimming and J lost 1 base, with 10 bases between them.

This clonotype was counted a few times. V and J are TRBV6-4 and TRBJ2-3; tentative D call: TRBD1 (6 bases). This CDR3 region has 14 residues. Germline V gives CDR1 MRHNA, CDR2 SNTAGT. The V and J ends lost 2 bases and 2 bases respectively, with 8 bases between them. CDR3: CASSDLGATDTQYF. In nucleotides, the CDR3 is TGTGCCAGCAGTGACCTGGGGGCCACAGATACGCAGTATTTT.

The CDR3 region is CASSLPTSVFGDSYEQYF. As DNA, the CDR3 is TGTGCCAGCAGCTTACCTACTAGCGTATTCGGAGATAGCTACGAGCAGTACTTC. The chain has TRBV7-9 and TRBJ2-7; the match to TRBD2 covers 7 bases. Germline lookup yields CDR1 SEHNR and CDR2 FQNEAQ (reference sequence). This CDR3 comprises 18 residues. The trim removed 2 bases at V and 3 bases at J, leaving 16 bases unmatched.

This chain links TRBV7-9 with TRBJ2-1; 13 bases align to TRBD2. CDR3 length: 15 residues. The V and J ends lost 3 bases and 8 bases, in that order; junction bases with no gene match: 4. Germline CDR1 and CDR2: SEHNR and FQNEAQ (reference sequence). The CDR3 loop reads CASSFTSGRADEQFF. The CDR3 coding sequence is TGTGCCAGCAGCTTTACTAGCGGGAGGGCCGATGAGCAGTTCTTC.

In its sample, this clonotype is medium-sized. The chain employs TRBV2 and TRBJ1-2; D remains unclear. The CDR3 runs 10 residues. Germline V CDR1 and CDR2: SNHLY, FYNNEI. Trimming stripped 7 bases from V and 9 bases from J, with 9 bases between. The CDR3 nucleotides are TGTGCCAGCATTAGCGGTAGCTACACCTTC. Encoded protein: CASISGSYTF.

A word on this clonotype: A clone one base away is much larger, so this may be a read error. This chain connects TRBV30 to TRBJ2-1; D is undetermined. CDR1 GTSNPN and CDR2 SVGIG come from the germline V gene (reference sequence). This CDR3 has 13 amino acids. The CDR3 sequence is CAWRVKGHNEQLF. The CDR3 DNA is TGTGCCTGGAGAGTGAAGGGTCACAATGAGCAGCTCTTC.